These 16 T cell receptor beta chains were all obtained from the same sample, sequenced in a study of response to subunit inactivated influenza vaccine. A single record per CDR3 protein comes from TCRdb applying MiXCR to the RT-PCR reads. The sample lists hundreds of thousands of distinct CDR3 sequences; around 20% were seen once. The material sequenced was PBMCs from blood, taken 4 to 6 days after vaccination. These receptors all stem from a man aged 45 to 65 who received an inactivated influenza vaccine.

The chain is built from TRBV7-3 and TRBJ2-1, with D possibly TRBD2 on 6 matching bases. Germline assignment: CDR1 SGHTA and CDR2 FQGTGA. The CDR3 spans 13 residues. Trimming left V 5 bases short and J 6 bases short, with 11 bases between. The CDR3 DNA sequence: TGTGCCAGCAGCCAAGGACTACTCAATGAGCAGTTCTTC. It yields the protein CASSQGLLNEQFF.

This clonotype was seen a single time. V usage is TRBV28 and J usage is TRBJ2-1, with a possible D match to TRBD2 (5 bases). Germline CDR1 is MDHEN and CDR2 is SYDVKM. Trimming took off 7 bases at V and 6 bases at J, with 16 bases between the two ends. The CDR3 has 14 amino acids. The CDR3 DNA is TGTGCCAGCACCTGGGGTAGGACTTTCAATGAGCAGTTCTTC. Its translation: CASTWGRTFNEQFF.

This clonotype was counted a few times. J is TRBJ1-1 and V is TRBV7-2; no clear D gene. Germline CDR1 SGHTA, CDR2 FQGNSA. The CDR3 extends over 13 amino acids. The V end lost 5 bases, the J end lost 3 bases, and 10 bases lay between the germline ends. The CDR3 sequence: CASSTHPDTEAFF. CDR3 bases: TGTGCCAGCAGCACTCACCCGGACACTGAAGCTTTCTTT.

The CDR3 nucleotides are TGTGCCACCAGCAGAGATCCGAGCAACACTGAAGCTTTCTTT. It is translated as CATSRDPSNTEAFF. The chain combines TRBV15 with TRBJ1-1; D remains ambiguous. The CDR3 contains 14 residues. Germline loops: CDR1 LNHNV, CDR2 YYDKDF (reference sequence). V lost 0 bases to trimming and J lost 2 bases, with 7 bases between them. The entire variable domain, with the rest obtained from reference TRBV15 and TRBJ1-1, is as follows: DAMVIQNPRYQVTQFGKPVTLSCSQTLNHNVMYWYQQKSSQAPKLLFHYYDKDFNNEADTPDNFQSRRPNTSFCFLDIRSPGLGDTAMYLCATSRDPSNTEAFFGQGTRLTVV.

This clonotype was detected a few times. The J gene is TRBJ2-3, the V gene TRBV29-1; no definite D call. The germline V gene encodes CDR1 SQVTM and CDR2 ANQGSEA. The CDR3 has 13 residues. V was trimmed by 8 bases and J by 2 bases, leaving 14 bases between them. CDR3 nucleotides: TGCAGCTACGGCGTAGGATTCACAGATACGCAGTATTTT. This encodes CSYGVGFTDTQYF.

This clonotype was observed a few times. The chain is built from TRBV6-2 or TRBV6-3 and TRBJ1-1; D unclear. There are 14 residues in the CDR3. The V end was cut by 7 bases, the J end by 1 base, with 13 bases between. Per the germline V gene, CDR1 is MNHEY and CDR2 is SVGEGT. CDR3 sequence (DNA): TGTGCCAGCACACGAGGACTTTCGAACACTGAAGCTTTCTTT. Protein: CASTRGLSNTEAFF.

The chain recombines TRBV24-1 with TRBJ2-3; TRBD1 agrees at 8 bases. The V gene's germline CDR1 is KGHDR and CDR2 SFDVKD. The CDR3 runs 16 residues. The junction had 9 bases not matched to a gene; V was cut back by 4 bases and J by 4 bases. CDR3 bases: TGTGCCACCAGTGAACCAGGGGGCTGGGGAGCAGATACGCAGTATTTT. This codes for CATSEPGGWGADTQYF.

This sequence joins TRBV20-1 and TRBJ2-3, with D unclear. V was clipped by 3 bases and J by 2 bases, with 6 bases between them. The germline CDR1 and CDR2 sequences are DFQATT and SNEGSKA (reference sequence). The CDR3 extends over 12 amino acids. The chain's CDR3 is CSASVSTDTQYF. DNA for the CDR3: TGCAGTGCTAGCGTCTCCACAGATACGCAGTATTTT.

The chain links TRBV15 to TRBJ2-5; D possibly corresponds to TRBD2 (6 bases). The CDR3 extends over 14 amino acids. Between the trimmed V and J ends, which lost 0 bases and 5 bases, there was a span of 10 bases. Germline CDR1 and CDR2: LNHNV and YYDKDF (reference sequence). Here the CDR3 reads CATSREGGDETQYF. In DNA form, the CDR3 reads TGTGCCACCAGCAGAGAGGGCGGGGATGAGACCCAGTACTTC.

The V and J genes are TRBV7-2 and TRBJ2-7; the D is unclear. V was cut by 6 bases and J by 2 bases, with 17 bases left in between. The length of the CDR3 is 15 residues. Germline V lookup: CDR1 SGHTA, CDR2 FQGNSA. The CDR3 here is CASRERHPGPYEQYF. The CDR3 nucleotides are TGTGCCAGCAGAGAGAGACACCCGGGCCCCTACGAGCAGTACTTC. Looking up the rest from reference TRBV7-2 and TRBJ2-7 gives the full variable domain: GAGVSQSPSNKVTEKGKDVELRCDPISGHTALYWYRQSLGQGLEFLIYFQGNSAPDKSGLPSDRFSAERTGGSVSTLTIQRTQQEDSAVYLCASRERHPGPYEQYFGPGTRLTVT.

The sample holds a few counts of this clonotype. The genes are TRBV6-1 and TRBJ2-7; TRBD2 matches at 15 bases. V shed 6 bases and J 2 bases; nucleotides not matched to a gene: 11. Germline-derived CDR1 and CDR2 are MNHNS and SASEGT. The CDR3 length is 18 residues. CDR3 loop: CASSLARTSGRAAYEQYF. The CDR3, as DNA: TGTGCCAGCAGCCTCGCCCGGACTAGCGGGAGGGCAGCCTACGAGCAGTACTTC.

The sample holds a few counts of this clonotype. The chain carries TRBV29-1 and TRBJ1-3; 7 bases match TRBD1. Looked up from germline, CDR1 is SQVTM and CDR2 is ANQGSEA. With V trimmed by 4 bases and J by 3 bases, 9 bases remained unmatched. This CDR3 comprises 15 residues. Written as DNA, the CDR3 is TGCAGCGTTGGGGGGACAGAAAAAGATGGAAACACCATATATTTT. Its translation is CSVGGTEKDGNTIYF.

This clonotype was counted a few times. The chain employs TRBV5-4 and TRBJ2-1; D could derive from TRBD1 or TRBD2 (5 bases each). Germline CDR1 is SGHNT and CDR2 is YYREEE (reference sequence). The CDR3 consists of 15 residues. V was cut by 2 bases and J by 6 bases, with 15 bases left in between. CDR3: CASSFGSNGGNEQFF. CDR3 coding DNA: TGTGCCAGCAGCTTTGGGAGCAATGGGGGCAATGAGCAGTTCTTC. The whole variable domain, filled in from reference TRBV5-4 and TRBJ2-1, reads ETGVTQSPTHLIKTRGQQVTLRCSSQSGHNTVSWYQQALGQGPQFIFQYYREEENGRGNFPPRFSGLQFPNYSSELNVNALELDDSALYLCASSFGSNGGNEQFFGPGTRLTVL.

This chain connects TRBV7-6 to TRBJ2-5, with D unclear. Germline V CDR1 and CDR2: SGHVS, FNYEAQ. CDR3 length equals 13 residues. V was shortened by 4 bases and J by 1 base, with 7 bases between the two germline ends. The CDR3 DNA is TGTGCCAGCAGCTCCCCCTCCCAAGAGACCCAGTACTTC. Protein: CASSSPSQETQYF.

This clonotype was seen a handful of times. The chain carries TRBV5-5 and TRBJ2-5; 7 bases agree with TRBD2. CDR1 is SGHKS and CDR2 is YYEKEE in the germline V gene (reference sequence). Losses at the gene ends were 0 bases for V and 5 bases for J; bases not matched to a gene: 10. The CDR3 runs 16 residues. In DNA form, the CDR3 reads TGTGCCAGCAGCTTGGTGGGCGGGGGTGGTCTCGAGACCCAGTACTTC. It codes for CASSLVGGGGLETQYF. Supplemented by reference TRBV5-5 and TRBJ2-5, the full variable domain reads DAGVTQSPTHLIKTRGQQVTLRCSPISGHKSVSWYQQVLGQGPQFIFQYYEKEERGRGNFPDRFSARQFPNYSSELNVNALLLGDSALYLCASSLVGGGGLETQYFGPGTRLLVL.

This clonotype has at least ten counts. The rearrangement links TRBV19 to TRBJ2-2; 12 positions agree with TRBD2. With V trimmed by 4 bases and J by 8 bases, 8 bases remained unmatched. The germline gives CDR1 LNHDA, CDR2 SQIVND (reference sequence). This CDR3 region has 16 residues. The CDR3 DNA sequence: TGTGCCAGTAGTACTGTTGGGACTAGCGGGCGTGGGGAGCTGTTTTTT. Protein sequence: CASSTVGTSGRGELFF. Combining the CDR3 with reference TRBV19 and TRBJ2-2 gives the whole variable domain DGGITQSPKYLFRKEGQNVTLSCEQNLNHDAMYWYRQDPGQGLRLIYYSQIVNDFQKGDIAEGYSVSREKKESFPLTVTSAQKNPTAFYLCASSTVGTSGRGELFFGEGSRLTVL.